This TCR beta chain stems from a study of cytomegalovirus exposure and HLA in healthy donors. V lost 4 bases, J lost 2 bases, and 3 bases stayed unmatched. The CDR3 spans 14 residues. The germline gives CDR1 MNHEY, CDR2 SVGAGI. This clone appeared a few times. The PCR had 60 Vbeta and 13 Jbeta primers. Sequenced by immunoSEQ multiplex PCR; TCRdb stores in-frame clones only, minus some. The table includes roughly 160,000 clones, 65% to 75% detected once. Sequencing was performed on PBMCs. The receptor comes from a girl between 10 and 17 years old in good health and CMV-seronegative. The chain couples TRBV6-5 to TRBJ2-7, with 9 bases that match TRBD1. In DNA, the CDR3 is TGTGCCAGCAGTTCGGGACAGGGACCCTACGAGCAGTACTTC. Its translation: CASSSGQGPYEQYF.